The clone carrying this T cell receptor beta chain was seen ten or more times. These data are taken from a study of blood T cells in healthy people across ages. Study in general: Per every two T cells, about one barcoded beta molecule was captured by template switching.

The sample providers were healthy Caucasian people from Russia, aged roughly 6 to 95. Each donor's blood draw was roughly 9.8 milliliters of peripheral blood. With a J-beta primer mix and a sample-barcoded 5' primer, a second PCR ran about 7 to 11 cycles. A single record per CDR3 protein comes from TCRdb applying MiXCR to the 5' RACE reads. Altogether under 850,000 distinct CDR3 sequences are present, 35% to 40% being singletons, with the ten largest covering about an eighth. Specimen: blood. The clonotype was recovered from a man younger than 30 in good health.

The CDR3 region is CASSWTPGTDLEQYF. The CDR3 DNA reads as TGCGCCAGCAGCTGGACCCCCGGGACAGATCTCGAGCAGTACTTC. The chain combines TRBV5-1 with TRBJ2-7; 7 bases agree with TRBD1. Per germline, CDR1 SGHRS and CDR2 YFSETQ. With 3 bases clipped from V and 6 bases from J, the junction kept 12 bases outside the gene matches. This CDR3 contains 15 residues.